This T cell receptor beta chain comes out of a study of blood T cells in healthy people across ages. Overall study results and limits: Diversity was higher, and naive CD4+ cells more numerous, in long-lived donors than in aged donors.

Isolated per sample were at least 6 million PBMCs. Germline V lookup: CDR1 ENHRY, CDR2 SYGVKD. CDR3 length: 15 residues. V trimming: 5 bases; J trimming: 3 bases; junction bases outside the gene matches: 6. A second roughly 6 to 12 cycle PCR used barcoded and J-beta primers. Using its own MiXCR run on the 5' RACE reads, TCRdb lists one record per CDR3 protein. This table holds about 1,000,000 distinct CDR3 sequences, around 43% found once. This clonotype was observed a handful of times. Its cognate antigen is unknown. The receptor was isolated from a woman aged 55 to 70 in good health. The chain carries TRBV10-3 and TRBJ2-3; TRBD2 matches at 9 bases. The sequenced sample consisted of blood. The CDR3 region has the DNA TGTGCCATCAGTCCGACTAGCGGAGAAACAGATACGCAGTATTTT. Protein product: CAISPTSGETDTQYF.